This is a list of T cell receptor beta chains from one sample in a study of T cell responses to AZD1222 COVID-19 vaccine. Sequencing was performed with immunoSEQ multiplex PCR; in TCRdb, only in-frame clones are kept and a portion is missing. The data contain about 170,000 clones, 87% of them singletons. Sample: peripheral blood, taken 28 days after the second AZD1222 dose. The receptors come from an adult who received the AZD1222 COVID-19 vaccine. Each CDR3 is given with its conserved first and last residue. A D gene is named only where the DNA matches it firmly. For some rows the clone size is stated as once, few or many, or as a class when expanded; others skip it.

V gene: TRBV3-1/TRBV3-2; clone size: NA; J gene: TRBJ1-2; D gene: TRBD1; CDR3 DNA: TGTGCCAGCAGCCAGGTTGTTGACAGGGGATACTATGGCTACACCTTC; CDR3 protein: CASSQVVDRGYYGYTF
V gene: TRBV3-1/TRBV3-2; clone size: NA; J gene: TRBJ2-5; D gene: NA; CDR3 DNA: TGTGCCAGCAGCCAAGGTGGAGGGCGAGAGACCCAGTACTTC; CDR3 protein: CASSQGGGRETQYF
V gene: TRBV24-1; clone size: NA; J gene: TRBJ2-2; D gene: NA; CDR3 DNA: TGTGCCACCAGTCAGCACGGGGGGCCGAACACCGGGGAGCTGTTTTTT; CDR3 protein: CATSQHGGPNTGELFF
V gene: TRBV9; clone size: NA; J gene: TRBJ2-2; D gene: NA; CDR3 DNA: TGTGCCAGCAGTTCCCGACAGGTCGGGGAGCTGTTTTTT; CDR3 protein: CASSSRQVGELFF
V gene: TRBV27; clone size: NA; J gene: TRBJ1-1; D gene: NA; CDR3 DNA: TGTGCCAGCAGCTCACTTTGGGGGGCTGGCACTGAAGCTTTCTTT; CDR3 protein: CASSSLWGAGTEAFF
V gene: TRBV7-2; clone size: NA; J gene: TRBJ2-7; D gene: TRBD1; CDR3 DNA: TGTGCCAGCAGCTCGGGACAGGGCTCCTACGAGCAGTACTTC; CDR3 protein: CASSSGQGSYEQYF
V gene: TRBV7-9; clone size: NA; J gene: TRBJ1-2; D gene: NA; CDR3 DNA: TGTGCCAGCAGCCCGGACAGTAACTATGGCTACACCTTC; CDR3 protein: CASSPDSNYGYTF
V gene: TRBV11-2; clone size: NA; J gene: TRBJ1-4; D gene: NA; CDR3 DNA: TGTGCCAGCAGCGGGCAGACTAATGAAAAACTGTTTTTT; CDR3 protein: CASSGQTNEKLFF
V gene: TRBV4-1; clone size: NA; J gene: TRBJ1-6; D gene: TRBD1; CDR3 DNA: TGCGCCAGCAGCCAACGGACAGGGGAGAATTCACCCCTCCACTTT; CDR3 protein: CASSQRTGENSPLHF
V gene: TRBV7-9; clone size: NA; J gene: TRBJ2-2; D gene: NA; CDR3 DNA: TGTGCCAGCAGCCCGGGGGTAGCCCTGATGAACACCGGGGAGCTGTTTTTT; CDR3 protein: CASSPGVALMNTGELFF
V gene: TRBV9; clone size: once; J gene: TRBJ1-3; D gene: NA; CDR3 DNA: TGTGCCAGCAGAGATCAGGGGTCTGGAAACACCATATATTTT; CDR3 protein: CASRDQGSGNTIYF
V gene: TRBV29-1; clone size: NA; J gene: TRBJ1-1; D gene: NA; CDR3 DNA: TGCAGCGTTGAAATCTGGGGCACTGAAGCTTTCTTT; CDR3 protein: CSVEIWGTEAFF
V gene: TRBV6-5; clone size: NA; J gene: TRBJ2-7; D gene: NA; CDR3 DNA: TGTGCCAGCAGAAACATTAGGGGGGAGCAGTACTTC; CDR3 protein: CASRNIRGEQYF
V gene: TRBV4-1; clone size: NA; J gene: TRBJ2-3; D gene: TRBD2; CDR3 DNA: TGCGCCAGCAGCCTTGGAGGAGCGGGGGGGATGGATACGCAGTATTTT; CDR3 protein: CASSLGGAGGMDTQYF
V gene: TRBV9; clone size: NA; J gene: TRBJ2-5; D gene: NA; CDR3 DNA: TGTGCCAGCAGCCCCTCTAGCTTGAGGGAGACCCAGTACTTC; CDR3 protein: CASSPSSLRETQYF
V gene: TRBV19; clone size: NA; J gene: TRBJ1-1; D gene: NA; CDR3 DNA: TGTGCCAGTACCCAGAGACCTTACAGAGGGAACACTGAAGCTTTCTTT; CDR3 protein: CASTQRPYRGNTEAFF